This T cell receptor (beta chain) is drawn from a study of blood T cells in healthy people across ages. Study results and limitations: Per million T cells, TCR beta diversity dropped roughly linearly as age increased. With unsorted PBMCs, a conclusive comparison of naive versus antigen-experienced cells was not possible. Unknown CMV status may confound age-related changes in expanded clones. Diversity of TCR beta correlated strongly with naive T cell percentage.

Using a J-beta primer mix together with a sample-barcoded 5' primer, a second PCR was run for about 7 to 12 cycles. One entry per CDR3 protein, called by TCRdb with MiXCR from the 5' RACE reads. The sample has 730,000 or so distinct CDR3 sequences, approximately 43% seen once; the top ten hold under 25%. V was cut by 3 bases and J by 1 base, with 3 bases left in between. This CDR3 contains 12 residues. Germline values: CDR1 LGHDT, CDR2 YNNKEL (reference sequence). This clonotype appeared a few times. The antigen remains unidentified. This sequence originates from a woman between 55 and 75 years old in good health. The sample was blood. The V call is TRBV3-1, the J call TRBJ1-1; D not certain. The CDR3 nucleotides read TGTGCCAGCAGCCATGGGAACACTGAAGCTTTCTTT. As protein: CASSHGNTEAFF.